At least ten counts were recorded for the clone carrying this T cell receptor beta chain. Its matching antigen is unknown. The data belong to a study of T cells in Graves' hyperthyroidism and ophthalmopathy. General observations from the study: Blood also showed most of the thyroid clonotypes that were expanded above 0.001. A model built on 13 V-J features separated ophthalmopathy from stable hyperthyroidism.

V lost 0 bases and J lost 4; bases outside the gene matches: 16. The germline V gene encodes CDR1 DFQATT and CDR2 SNEGSKA (reference sequence). The CDR3 extends over 18 amino acids. TCR beta CDR3 region amplification was performed from RNA transcripts. When the TCR CDR3 underwent first-round RT-PCR, the HTBI primer set was used. TCRdb reanalysed the multiplex PCR reads using MiXCR and keeps one entry per CDR3 protein. Altogether some 700,000 distinct CDR3 sequences are present, roughly a sixth being singletons, with the ten largest covering about 14%. The chain carries TRBV20-1 and TRBJ2-5; 8 nucleotides agree with TRBD1. The sample comprised blood. The clonotype originates from a man aged 50 to 59 with Graves' hyperthyroidism. The DNA for the CDR3 is TGCAGTGCTAGAGAATCCGGGACAGGAGGAATAGGTGGAGAGACCCAGTACTTC. Its translation: CSARESGTGGIGGETQYF.